The TCR beta chain under discussion was sequenced for a study of post-analysis software for immune sequencing data. Study results and caveats: With TRBV5-6, TRBV5-1 and TRBV20-1 included, about five TRBV segments were more frequent in patients than in controls. Significantly lower normalized Chao1 diversity was found in patients with multiple sclerosis relative to controls.

Built from TCR beta cDNA, the libraries had unique molecular identifiers in them. Input populations of roughly 1 to 10 million T cells gave rise to about 480,000 cDNA molecules. MiXCR was run by TCRdb on the PCR reads, yielding one entry per CDR3 protein. The sample holds about 820,000 distinct CDR3 sequences, approximately 50% seen once. Per germline, CDR1 LGHNT and CDR2 FRNRAP. V shed 3 bases and J shed 2 bases, with 8 bases lying between them. The CDR3 is 13 amino acids. With regard to this clonotype: Its antigen is currently unknown.

The TCR sequence derives from a girl under 18 with multiple sclerosis. The chain couples TRBV12-5 to TRBJ2-7; no clear D. Material: blood. The DNA for the CDR3 is TGTGCTAGTGGTTTAACACAGACCTACGAGCAGTACTTC. Protein sequence: CASGLTQTYEQYF.